The 23 T cell receptor beta chains in this list originate from one sample, sequenced in a study of blood T cell repertoires in COVID-19 (dated by TCRdb to 2020 to 2021). Library generation was performed with the immunoSEQ multiplex PCR assay. TCRdb stores this immuneACCESS table with in-frame sequences only. Part of the clones is absent; in the studies checked, under half of the shortfall reflects unresolved V genes, and no reason is known for the rest. The table for this sample lists 200,000 to 250,000 clones; roughly nine tenths of them were counted only once. Of the sample, about 10% is held by the ten largest clones. The sample was PBMCs or T cells enriched from blood (not recorded which). The receptors shown here come from a man aged 25 to 40 who had recovered from COVID-19.

V usage is TRBV5-4 and J usage is TRBJ2-2; 11 positions agree with TRBD1. V lost 7 bases, J lost 6 bases, and 8 bases stayed unmatched. The CDR3 has 15 amino acids. CDR1 is SGHNT and CDR2 is YYREEE in the germline V gene (reference sequence). The CDR3 bases are TGTGCCAGCCACCGGACAGGGGGCGCATCCGGGGAGCTGTTTTTT. Its protein is CASHRTGGASGELFF.

This rearrangement joins TRBV6-5 to TRBJ2-4, with TRBD2 matching 8 bases. The V gene end was trimmed by 4 bases and the J gene end by 1 base; junction bases not matched to a gene: 3. This CDR3 region has 15 residues. Germline CDR1 is MNHEY and CDR2 is SVGAGI. CDR3 nucleotide sequence: TGTGCCAGCAGTTCAAGCGGGAGCGCCAAAAACATTCAGTACTTC. It specifies CASSSSGSAKNIQYF.

This clone appeared a single time. The rearrangement links TRBV7-9 to TRBJ2-7, with 13 bases identical to TRBD2. CDR1 is SEHNR, CDR2 FQNEAQ, per germline (reference sequence). The CDR3 has 19 residues. Trimming took 4 bases from V and 1 from J; bases not matched to a gene: 13. The CDR3 nucleotides are TGTGCCAGCAGCTCGACGAAGGGACTAGCGGGGACAGTATCCTACGAGCAGTACTTC. Its protein is CASSSTKGLAGTVSYEQYF.

The chain joins TRBV25-1 to TRBJ1-4, with D possibly matching TRBD1 (5 bases). V shed 4 bases and J shed 10 bases, with 19 bases lying between them. The CDR3 has 15 residues. Germline V gene lookup returns CDR1 MGHDK and CDR2 SYGVNS. CDR3 DNA sequence: TGTGCCAGCAGTGCGCAGGGTGTTTATACGTTAAAACTGTTTTTT. It codes for CASSAQGVYTLKLFF.

V usage is TRBV27 and J usage is TRBJ2-1, with D perhaps matching TRBD1 (5 bases). The germline gives CDR1 MNHEY, CDR2 SMNVEV (reference sequence). Trimming removed 4 bases at V and 6 bases at J, with 13 bases between. The CDR3 extends over 14 amino acids. This CDR3 reads CASSSPTGINEQFF. The CDR3 coding sequence is TGTGCCAGCAGTTCCCCCACAGGTATCAATGAGCAGTTCTTC.

The table lists this clone with a count of one. The rearrangement links TRBV15 to TRBJ2-1; D perhaps matches TRBD2 (6 bases). Trimming pared 1 base from V and 6 bases from J, leaving 10 bases between. The CDR3 length is 14 residues. Germline V gives CDR1 LNHNV, CDR2 YYDKDF (reference sequence). CDR3 sequence: CATSRVWGVNEQFF. Here the CDR3 DNA reads TGTGCCACCAGCAGAGTATGGGGGGTCAATGAGCAGTTCTTC.

V and J are TRBV3-1 (or the pseudogene TRBV3-2) and TRBJ1-2; D gene ambiguous. This CDR3 region has 13 residues. Deletions cut 3 bases from V and 2 bases from J, with 7 bases between. Germline CDR1 and CDR2: LGHDT and YNNKEL (reference sequence). CDR3 protein: CASSHTSNYGYTF. CDR3 sequence (DNA): TGTGCCAGCAGCCATACATCGAACTATGGCTACACCTTC.

This clone was counted a few times. The chain carries TRBV11-2 and TRBJ1-6; the match to TRBD1 covers 9 bases. V was pared by 2 bases and J by 8 bases, with 10 bases of the junction left unmatched. Germline lookup yields CDR1 SGHAT and CDR2 FQNNGV. The CDR3 consists of 17 residues. The CDR3 reads CASSLFVGGQGYSPLHF. Here the CDR3 DNA reads TGTGCCAGCAGCTTATTTGTCGGGGGACAGGGTTATTCACCCCTCCACTTT.

This rearrangement joins TRBV5-4 to TRBJ1-1; 7 bases match TRBD1. In germline, CDR1 is SGHNT, CDR2 YYREEE (reference sequence). V was clipped by 5 bases and J by 6 bases; unmatched bases: 13. This CDR3 contains 15 residues. CDR3 in amino acids: CASSSDRAPEAEAFF. The CDR3 region has the DNA TGTGCCAGCAGTTCAGACAGGGCACCAGAGGCTGAAGCTTTCTTT.

The chain links TRBV7-2 to TRBJ1-2; a possible D gene is TRBD1 (5 bases). Deletions cut 5 bases from V and 3 bases from J, with 16 bases between. The germline CDR1 and CDR2 sequences are SGHTA and FQGNSA. This CDR3 has 15 amino acids. The CDR3 protein is CASSDSPDSYYGYTF. CDR3 nucleotides: TGTGCCAGCAGCGACTCCCCTGACAGCTACTATGGCTACACCTTC.

The V call is TRBV4-1, the J call TRBJ2-2, with D possibly matching TRBD1 (6 bases). V dropped 2 bases and J dropped 7 bases, with 17 bases sitting between them. The CDR3 is 16 amino acids. The germline gives CDR1 MGHRA, CDR2 YSYEKL. CDR3 residues: CASSQLFQGRGGELFF. The CDR3 DNA follows: TGCGCCAGCAGCCAACTATTTCAGGGGCGAGGCGGGGAGCTGTTTTTT.

V and J are TRBV30 and TRBJ1-2; maybe TRBD1 (5 bases). Germline assignment: CDR1 GTSNPN and CDR2 SVGIG (reference sequence). V was cut by 2 bases and J by 6 bases, with 7 bases left in between. The CDR3 loop spans 11 amino acids. CDR3 in amino acids: CAWSSRDGYTF. In DNA form, the CDR3 reads TGTGCCTGGAGTTCCAGGGATGGCTACACCTTC.

Written as DNA, the CDR3 is TGTGCCAGCAGCGTAGAGGCGGGACCAACCCAAAGGGATACGCAGTATTTT. It encodes CASSVEAGPTQRDTQYF. The gene calls are TRBV9 and TRBJ2-3; D might be TRBD2 (6 bases). The germline V gene encodes CDR1 SGDLS and CDR2 YYNGEE. The CDR3 extends over 17 amino acids. Trimming took off 0 bases at V and 6 bases at J, with 20 bases between the two ends.

This clone came up once. This chain uses TRBV4-3 with TRBJ1-2; D is undetermined. The length of the CDR3 is 16 residues. CDR1 and CDR2 from the germline V gene are LGHNA and YSLEER. Trimming pared 0 bases from V and 6 bases from J, leaving 17 bases between. CDR3 in amino acids: CASSQEYTGGDDGYTF. The CDR3 DNA sequence: TGCGCCAGCAGCCAAGAATATACGGGAGGAGACGATGGCTACACCTTC.

This chain connects TRBV28 to TRBJ2-3; 8 bases are shared with TRBD2. Unmatched junction bases numbered 6, after V lost 5 bases and J lost 2 bases. The CDR3 loop spans 15 amino acids. Germline assignment: CDR1 MDHEN and CDR2 SYDVKM. The CDR3 region has the DNA TGTGCCAGCAGTCTCTTAGCGGGAACCACAGATACGCAGTATTTT. Its translation: CASSLLAGTTDTQYF.

The rearrangement links TRBV6-5 to TRBJ2-7, with 13 nucleotides matching TRBD2. This CDR3 has 16 residues. Germline CDR1 reads MNHEY; CDR2 reads SVGAGI. V shed 4 bases, J shed 5 bases, and the junction held 8 bases outside the gene matches. The CDR3 DNA is TGTGCCAGCAGTTGGACTAGCGGGAGAGTTTCCCACGAGCAGTACTTC. Translation gives CASSWTSGRVSHEQYF.

The rearrangement joins TRBV14 to TRBJ2-7, with 7 positions matching TRBD1. Unmatched junction bases numbered 14, after V lost 3 bases and J lost 3 bases. The germline gives CDR1 SGHDN, CDR2 FVKESK. This CDR3 spans 17 amino acids. The CDR3 sequence: CASSQSRDSDLHYEQYF. The CDR3 coding sequence is TGTGCCAGCAGCCAGTCCCGGGACAGCGACCTCCACTACGAGCAGTACTTC.

This clone was detected a few times. This chain's CDR3 is CASSVRGTEAFF. CDR3 nucleotides: TGTGCCAGCAGCGTAAGGGGGACTGAAGCTTTCTTT. The chain carries TRBV9 and TRBJ1-1, with D possibly matching TRBD1 (6 bases). CDR1 is SGDLS, CDR2 YYNGEE, per germline. CDR3 length: 12 amino acids. V lost 1 base, J lost 5 bases, and 6 bases lay in between.

In nucleotides, the CDR3 is TGTGCCAGCAGTAGACTCTTACAAGAGACCCAGTACTTC. Residues: CASSRLLQETQYF. The gene calls are TRBV6-5 and TRBJ2-5; D is undetermined. In germline, CDR1 is MNHEY, CDR2 SVGAGI. The CDR3 consists of 13 residues. Trimming took off 5 bases at V and 2 bases at J, with 9 bases between the two ends.

V and J are TRBV5-1 and TRBJ1-2, with D possibly being TRBD1 (5 bases). The CDR3 extends over 13 amino acids. Trimming shortened V by 0 bases and J by 5 bases, and 8 bases separated the two germline ends. Germline assignment: CDR1 SGHRS and CDR2 YFSETQ. The CDR3 region has the DNA TGCGCCAGCAGCTTGGTGACAGCTTATGGCTACACCTTC. The encoded protein is CASSLVTAYGYTF.

The J gene is TRBJ1-5, the V gene TRBV5-1, with D perhaps matching TRBD1 (6 bases). The CDR3 spans 15 residues. V was shortened by 7 bases and J by 1 base, with 15 bases between the two germline ends. Germline V lookup: CDR1 SGHRS, CDR2 YFSETQ. Written as DNA, the CDR3 is TGCGCCAGCTCTTCAGGGGATGGGAGCAATCAGCCCCAGCATTTT. Encoded protein: CASSSGDGSNQPQHF.

CDR3 DNA sequence: TGTGCCAGCAGCGGGGGGGTGGTAGCGGGAGTGTCGGAGACCCAGTACTTC. It is translated as CASSGGVVAGVSETQYF. J is TRBJ2-5 and V is TRBV9; 9 bases align to TRBD2. Trimming at V came to 3 bases and at J to 5 bases, leaving 14 bases not matched to a gene. Per the germline V gene, CDR1 is SGDLS and CDR2 is YYNGEE. This CDR3 region has 17 residues.

The chain links TRBV25-1 to TRBJ2-1, with TRBD2 matching over 7 bases. Germline-derived CDR1 and CDR2 are MGHDK and SYGVNS. V lost 3 bases, J lost 4 bases, and 6 bases stayed unmatched. This CDR3 has 15 residues. The chain's CDR3 is CASSDWSGDYNEQFF. The CDR3 bases are TGTGCCAGCAGTGATTGGAGCGGGGATTACAATGAGCAGTTCTTC.